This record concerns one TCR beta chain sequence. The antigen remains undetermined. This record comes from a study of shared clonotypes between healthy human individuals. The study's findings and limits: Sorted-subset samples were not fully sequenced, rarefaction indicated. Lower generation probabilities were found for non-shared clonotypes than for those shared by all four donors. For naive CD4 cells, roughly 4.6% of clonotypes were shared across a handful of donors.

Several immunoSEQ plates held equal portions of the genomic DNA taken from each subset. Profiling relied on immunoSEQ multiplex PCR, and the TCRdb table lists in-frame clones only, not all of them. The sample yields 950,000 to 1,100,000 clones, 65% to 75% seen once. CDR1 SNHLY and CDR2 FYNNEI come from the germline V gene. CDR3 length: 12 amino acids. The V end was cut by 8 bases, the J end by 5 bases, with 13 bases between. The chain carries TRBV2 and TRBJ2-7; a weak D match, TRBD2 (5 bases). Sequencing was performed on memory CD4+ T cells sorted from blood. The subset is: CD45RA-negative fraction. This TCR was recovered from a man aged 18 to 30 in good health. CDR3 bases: TGTGCCAGCTCGGAGGATACCAACGAGCAGTACTTC. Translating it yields CASSEDTNEQYF.